This T cell receptor beta chain is drawn from a study of blood T cell repertoires in COVID-19. Study as a whole: Sources were T cells, B-cell-depleted T cells, or PBMCs; the material itself was cDNA or gDNA.

Using immunoSEQ multiplex PCR, the repertoire was profiled, and TCRdb retains in-frame clones only, with some absent. The profile shows 70,000 to 100,000 clones, more than 70% of them singletons. The CDR3 has 14 residues. The ends were cut back, 1 base at V and 7 bases at J, with 11 bases in the middle. Germline CDR1 and CDR2: SGDLS and YYNGEE. The sequenced material came from peripheral blood. The origin of this receptor is a man in his forties or fifties with COVID-19, enrolled during active disease. This chain connects TRBV9 to TRBJ2-2; maybe TRBD2 (6 bases). The CDR3: CASSVRGLSGELFF. CDR3 in DNA: TGTGCCAGCAGCGTAAGGGGACTCAGCGGGGAGCTGTTTTTT.